This paragraph reports one T cell receptor (beta chain). Using unique molecular identifiers, the investigators prepared the TCRbeta library. MiXCR was run by TCRdb on the PCR reads, yielding one entry per CDR3 protein. The sample holds around 400,000 distinct CDR3 sequences; approximately 10% are singletons and the top ten take over 4.5%. The sample belongs to a study of T-cell reconstitution after alpha-beta-depleted transplantation in children. Germline CDR1 is MNHEY and CDR2 is SVGAGI. Deletions cut 0 bases from V and 2 bases from J, with 11 bases between. This CDR3 comprises 16 residues. This TCR was sampled from a human donor who donated a stem cell graft to a child with acute myeloid leukemia. The V call is TRBV6-5, the J call TRBJ2-1, with D possibly being TRBD1 (6 bases). The sample here was PBMCs from the stem cell graft donor, taken from the stem cell graft. The CDR3 nucleotides are TGTGCCAGCAGTTACTCGACAGGAACCCCCTACAATGAGCAGTTCTTC. Its translation is CASSYSTGTPYNEQFF.